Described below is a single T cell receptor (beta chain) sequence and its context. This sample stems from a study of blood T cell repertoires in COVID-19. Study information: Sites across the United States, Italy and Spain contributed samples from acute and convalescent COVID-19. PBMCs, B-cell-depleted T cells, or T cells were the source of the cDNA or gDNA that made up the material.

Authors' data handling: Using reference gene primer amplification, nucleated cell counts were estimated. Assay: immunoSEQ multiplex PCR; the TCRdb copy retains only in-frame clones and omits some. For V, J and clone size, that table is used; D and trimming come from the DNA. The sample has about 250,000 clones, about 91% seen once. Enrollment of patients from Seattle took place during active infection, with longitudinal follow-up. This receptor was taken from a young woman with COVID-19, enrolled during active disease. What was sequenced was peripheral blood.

The CDR3 spells CARPDSISGNTIYF. For the CDR3, the DNA is TGTGCCAGGCCGGACAGTATCTCTGGAAACACCATATATTTT. The chain uses TRBV14 and TRBJ1-3, with D possibly TRBD1 on 6 matching bases. Trimming took off 9 bases at V and 0 bases at J, with 12 bases between the two ends. CDR3 size: 14 residues. CDR1 and CDR2 from the germline V gene are SGHDN and FVKESK.